These T cell receptor beta chains were read from a single sample in a study of cytomegalovirus exposure and HLA in healthy donors. Only in-frame clones appear in the TCRdb table, and some are missing; sequencing was by immunoSEQ multiplex PCR. The sample includes about 160,000 clones, 65% to 90% of them seen just once. Material for sequencing was PBMCs. These TCRs come from a middle-aged man in good health and CMV-seropositive. CDR3s include the opening cysteine and the closing phenylalanine or tryptophan. D genes are given only for firm matches. Size tells how often a clone was seen (once, few, many) or the class of an expanded clone, and some rows leave it out.

cdr3_nt: TGTGCCAGCTGTAGGGGGCAAGAGACCCAGTACTTC
cdr3_aa: CASCRGQETQYF
j_call: TRBJ2-5
clone_size: NA
v_call: TRBV18
d_call: NA

cdr3_nt: TGTGCCAGCAACACGCGGGACAGGGGGGTCTATGGCTACACCTTC
cdr3_aa: CASNTRDRGVYGYTF
j_call: TRBJ1-2
clone_size: NA
v_call: TRBV11-3
d_call: TRBD1

cdr3_nt: TGTGCCAGCAGTTACTCGACTAACAGAATGAACACTGAAGCTTTCTTT
cdr3_aa: CASSYSTNRMNTEAFF
j_call: TRBJ1-1
clone_size: NA
v_call: TRBV6-5
d_call: NA

cdr3_nt: TGTGCCAGCGGGGGGGGGTCGCGCACTGAAGCTTTCTTT
cdr3_aa: CASGGGSRTEAFF
j_call: TRBJ1-1
clone_size: NA
v_call: TRBV2
d_call: NA

cdr3_nt: TGTGCCTCTCGACAGGGACCCACCCAAGAGACCCAGTACTTC
cdr3_aa: CASRQGPTQETQYF
j_call: TRBJ2-5
clone_size: NA
v_call: TRBV10-3
d_call: TRBD1

cdr3_nt: TGCGCCAGCAGCTGGAGGGAGCAAGAGACCCAGTACTTC
cdr3_aa: CASSWREQETQYF
j_call: TRBJ2-5
clone_size: once
v_call: TRBV5-1
d_call: NA

cdr3_nt: TGCGCCAGCAGCCAAGACAGGCCGTCCTACAATGAGCAGTTCTTC
cdr3_aa: CASSQDRPSYNEQFF
j_call: TRBJ2-1
clone_size: NA
v_call: TRBV4-1
d_call: NA

cdr3_nt: TGTGCCAGCAGTCAATCTACAGGGGAGAATTCACCCCTCCACTTT
cdr3_aa: CASSQSTGENSPLHF
j_call: TRBJ1-6
clone_size: NA
v_call: TRBV2
d_call: TRBD1

cdr3_nt: TGTGCCAGCTCAAGACCCGGACAGGGAGACTATGGCTACACCTTC
cdr3_aa: CASSRPGQGDYGYTF
j_call: TRBJ1-2
clone_size: NA
v_call: TRBV18
d_call: TRBD1

cdr3_nt: TGTGCCAGCAGCCACAGGGGAGGCTATGGCTACACCTTC
cdr3_aa: CASSHRGGYGYTF
j_call: TRBJ1-2
clone_size: NA
v_call: TRBV6-4
d_call: TRBD1

cdr3_nt: TGTGCCAGCAGTGAAGTAGGAGGGGGCCCCTACGAGCAGTACTTC
cdr3_aa: CASSEVGGGPYEQYF
j_call: TRBJ2-7
clone_size: NA
v_call: TRBV6-1
d_call: NA

cdr3_nt: TGTGCCAGCAGCTTGGGTCGTAGAGCGGCTAAAGTTAATACGCAGTATTTT
cdr3_aa: CASSLGRRAAKVNTQYF
j_call: TRBJ2-3
clone_size: NA
v_call: TRBV7-9
d_call: NA

cdr3_nt: TGCGCCAGCAGCTCCGACCAGAGAGACAGCTATGACTATGGCTACACCTTC
cdr3_aa: CASSSDQRDSYDYGYTF
j_call: TRBJ1-2
clone_size: NA
v_call: TRBV5-1
d_call: NA

cdr3_nt: TGCGCCAGCAGCTTAACAGGGGGCCTGGGCTACACCTTC
cdr3_aa: CASSLTGGLGYTF
j_call: TRBJ1-2
clone_size: NA
v_call: TRBV5-1
d_call: TRBD1

cdr3_nt: TGTGCCAGCAGCTGGGGACAGAACTTTAATCAGCCCCAGCATTTT
cdr3_aa: CASSWGQNFNQPQHF
j_call: TRBJ1-5
clone_size: NA
v_call: TRBV7-8
d_call: TRBD1

cdr3_nt: TGCGCCAGCAGCTCAGGGGGCGCGACAGATACGCAGTATTTT
cdr3_aa: CASSSGGATDTQYF
j_call: TRBJ2-3
clone_size: once
v_call: TRBV5-1
d_call: TRBD1

cdr3_nt: TGTGCCAGCAGCCGAATTAGCGGGGGGAACAATGAGCAGTTCTTC
cdr3_aa: CASSRISGGNNEQFF
j_call: TRBJ2-1
clone_size: NA
v_call: TRBV7-2
d_call: TRBD2

cdr3_nt: TGCAGCGTTGCCGGACAGGGAGCCGGGGAGCTGTTTTTT
cdr3_aa: CSVAGQGAGELFF
j_call: TRBJ2-2
clone_size: few
v_call: TRBV29-1
d_call: TRBD1

cdr3_nt: TGTGCCAGCAGTTTAGGCGGGAGGGCTACCGGTGAGCAGTTCTTC
cdr3_aa: CASSLGGRATGEQFF
j_call: TRBJ2-1
clone_size: NA
v_call: TRBV28
d_call: TRBD2

cdr3_nt: TGTGCCAGCAGCTTGGGACGGGGAGTGAGGCAGCCCCAGCATTTT
cdr3_aa: CASSLGRGVRQPQHF
j_call: TRBJ1-5
clone_size: NA
v_call: TRBV5-6
d_call: NA

cdr3_nt: TGTGCCAGCAGCTGGGAAAGACTAGCGGGGGAGGTTGAGCAGTTCTTC
cdr3_aa: CASSWERLAGEVEQFF
j_call: TRBJ2-1
clone_size: NA
v_call: TRBV5-6
d_call: TRBD2

cdr3_nt: TGTGCCAGCAGTTTCGCGCAGGGCAATGAAAAACTGTTTTTT
cdr3_aa: CASSFAQGNEKLFF
j_call: TRBJ1-4
clone_size: NA
v_call: TRBV6-5
d_call: NA

cdr3_nt: TGTGCCAGCAGTTTCATGACTAGCGGTGAGGAGACCCAGTACTTC
cdr3_aa: CASSFMTSGEETQYF
j_call: TRBJ2-5
clone_size: NA
v_call: TRBV28
d_call: TRBD2

cdr3_nt: TGTGCCAGCAGTTACTCGGAGGACAGTCCTGAAGCTTTCTTT
cdr3_aa: CASSYSEDSPEAFF
j_call: TRBJ1-1
clone_size: few
v_call: TRBV6-6
d_call: NA

cdr3_nt: TGTGCCAGCAGCCAGAGAACAGGGTCATACTCTGGAAACACCATATATTTT
cdr3_aa: CASSQRTGSYSGNTIYF
j_call: TRBJ1-3
clone_size: NA
v_call: TRBV7-8
d_call: NA

cdr3_nt: TGCAGCGCCGGACAGGTTAACACTGAAGCTTTCTTT
cdr3_aa: CSAGQVNTEAFF
j_call: TRBJ1-1
clone_size: NA
v_call: TRBV29-1
d_call: TRBD1

cdr3_nt: TGTGCCAGCAGCTTCGTCCTGACAGAGAACTACTACAATGAGCAGTTCTTC
cdr3_aa: CASSFVLTENYYNEQFF
j_call: TRBJ2-1
clone_size: NA
v_call: TRBV11-3
d_call: NA

cdr3_nt: TGTGCCAGCAGCTTTTTCGGACAGGGTCATGGGGAGCAGTTCTTC
cdr3_aa: CASSFFGQGHGEQFF
j_call: TRBJ2-1
clone_size: NA
v_call: TRBV11-2
d_call: TRBD1

cdr3_nt: TGTGCCAGTAGTACAGGGATCGACGGCTACACCTTC
cdr3_aa: CASSTGIDGYTF
j_call: TRBJ1-2
clone_size: NA
v_call: TRBV19
d_call: NA

cdr3_nt: TGTGCCAGCAGTTTATCGGCAGGAACGAACACTGAAGCTTTCTTT
cdr3_aa: CASSLSAGTNTEAFF
j_call: TRBJ1-1
clone_size: NA
v_call: TRBV27
d_call: NA

cdr3_nt: TGTGCCAGCAGCCCCGGGGGGGGAGAAAACATTCAGTACTTC
cdr3_aa: CASSPGGGENIQYF
j_call: TRBJ2-4
clone_size: NA
v_call: TRBV7-2
d_call: TRBD2

cdr3_nt: TGTGCCTGGGCCGGACAGGGCCTTGGCTACACCTTC
cdr3_aa: CAWAGQGLGYTF
j_call: TRBJ1-2
clone_size: NA
v_call: TRBV30
d_call: TRBD1

cdr3_nt: TGTGCCAGCAGCTGGGGGGGAGATCAGCCCCAGCATTTT
cdr3_aa: CASSWGGDQPQHF
j_call: TRBJ1-5
clone_size: NA
v_call: TRBV28
d_call: NA

cdr3_nt: TGTGCCAGCAGCTTGGGCCCGGGAGGGCCAGGAGATACGCAGTATTTT
cdr3_aa: CASSLGPGGPGDTQYF
j_call: TRBJ2-3
clone_size: NA
v_call: TRBV5-5
d_call: TRBD2

cdr3_nt: TGTGCCAGTAGTGCCAGGCGGGGGCAAGAGACCCAGTACTTC
cdr3_aa: CASSARRGQETQYF
j_call: TRBJ2-5
clone_size: NA
v_call: TRBV19
d_call: TRBD2

cdr3_nt: TGTGCCAGCAGCTTGACGGGAGGGAGGTCAGATACGCAGTATTTT
cdr3_aa: CASSLTGGRSDTQYF
j_call: TRBJ2-3
clone_size: NA
v_call: TRBV5-6
d_call: TRBD2

cdr3_nt: TGTGCCAGCAGCCTGGTGAGTGATCCTCGGGCAGATACGCAGTATTTT
cdr3_aa: CASSLVSDPRADTQYF
j_call: TRBJ2-3
clone_size: NA
v_call: TRBV7-4
d_call: NA

cdr3_nt: TGTGCCAGCAGTGGCCCTGGGGGCCGAACTTCTGGAAACACCATATATTTT
cdr3_aa: CASSGPGGRTSGNTIYF
j_call: TRBJ1-3
clone_size: NA
v_call: TRBV6-1
d_call: NA

cdr3_nt: TGTGCCAGCTCACCTTTGGACAGGTCCGACCGCTATGGCTACACCTTC
cdr3_aa: CASSPLDRSDRYGYTF
j_call: TRBJ1-2
clone_size: NA
v_call: TRBV18
d_call: TRBD1

cdr3_nt: TGTGCCAGTAGTAGGTTCAGGGCAGGTTCAGCAACTAATGAAAAACTGTTTTTT
cdr3_aa: CASSRFRAGSATNEKLFF
j_call: TRBJ1-4
clone_size: NA
v_call: TRBV19
d_call: NA

cdr3_nt: TGCACACTAGCGAACAATGAGCAGTTCTTC
cdr3_aa: CTLANNEQFF
j_call: TRBJ2-1
clone_size: NA
v_call: TRBV20-1
d_call: TRBD2

cdr3_nt: TGTGCCAGCAGCTTGGTAGCACGGAACACTGAAGCTTTCTTT
cdr3_aa: CASSLVARNTEAFF
j_call: TRBJ1-1
clone_size: NA
v_call: TRBV5-6
d_call: NA